Below are 9 T cell receptor beta chains sequenced from a single sample in a study of CDR3 diversity in severe acne. TCRdb reanalysed the PCR reads using MiXCR and keeps one entry per CDR3 protein. Of around 91,000 distinct CDR3 sequences in the sample, roughly 51% are singletons; the top ten hold around 15%. Source material: blood. All receptors derive from a male donor in good health, without acne.

This clonotype has just a few counts. The DNA for the CDR3 is TGCAGTGCTGCAGGGGGCAATCAGCCCCAGCATTTT. This encodes CSAAGGNQPQHF. V usage is TRBV20-1 and J usage is TRBJ1-5, with a weak D call TRBD1 (6 bases). The V end was cut by 5 bases, the J end by 2 bases, with 7 bases between. This CDR3 contains 12 residues. The germline V gene encodes CDR1 DFQATT and CDR2 SNEGSKA (reference sequence).

This chain links TRBV6-5 with TRBJ2-5; 7 bases line up with TRBD2. Looked up from germline, CDR1 is MNHEY and CDR2 is SVGAGI. This CDR3 is built from 14 residues. The V gene end was trimmed by 0 bases and the J gene end by 4 bases; junction bases not matched to a gene: 2. Written as DNA, the CDR3 is TGTGCCAGCAGTTACTCGACGGGGGGAGAGACCCAGTACTTC. Translating gives CASSYSTGGETQYF.

This clonotype was recorded a few times. The chain has TRBV2 and TRBJ1-2; D gene ambiguous. The V and J ends lost 7 bases and 2 bases respectively, with 8 bases between them. This CDR3 is built from 12 residues. CDR1 SNHLY and CDR2 FYNNEI come from the germline V gene. CDR3 DNA sequence: TGTGCCAGCACTGTCGGCAACTATGGCTACACCTTC. As protein: CASTVGNYGYTF.

This clonotype has ten or more counts. V usage is TRBV5-1 and J usage is TRBJ2-1; 8 bases align to TRBD2. Germline V CDR1 and CDR2: SGHRS, YFSETQ. Trimming cost V 5 bases and J 4 bases; bases outside gene matches: 5. The CDR3 consists of 14 residues. Here the CDR3 reads CASSSGTRYNEQFF. CDR3 coding DNA: TGCGCCAGCAGTTCCGGGACTAGGTACAATGAGCAGTTCTTC. Full variable domain (rest looked up from reference TRBV5-1 and TRBJ2-1): KAGVTQTPRYLIKTRGQQVTLSCSPISGHRSVSWYQQTPGQGLQFLFEYFSETQRNKGNFPGRFSGRQFSNSRSEMNVSTLELGDSALYLCASSSGTRYNEQFFGPGTRLTVL.

This chain uses TRBV7-9 with TRBJ2-5, with 13 positions matching TRBD2. This CDR3 contains 18 residues. CDR1 is SEHNR, CDR2 FQNEAQ, per germline (reference sequence). The J segment lost 0 bases and the V segment lost 6 bases, leaving 10 bases of the junction unmatched. As DNA, the CDR3 is TGTGCCAGCAGTTACGGGACTAGCGGGAACCTGTACCAAGAGACCCAGTACTTC. Translation: CASSYGTSGNLYQETQYF.

About this clonotype: The junction shows a germline mismatch at one end, possibly a read error. This rearrangement joins TRBV20-1 to TRBJ2-1, with 8 nucleotides matching TRBD2. The CDR3 sequence is 16 residues long. Germline V gives CDR1 DFQATT, CDR2 SNEGSKA (reference sequence). The CDR3 nucleotides are TGCAGTGCTACCCGGACGGGGGGGGGTTATAGCAATCAGCAGTTCTTC. This encodes CSATRTGGGYSNQQFF.

In regard to this clonotype: Since a much larger clone is just one base distant, this may be a read error. The J gene is TRBJ1-2, the V gene TRBV9; D ambiguous. V was clipped by 0 bases and J by 8 bases, with 14 bases between them. CDR1 is SGDLS and CDR2 is YYNGEE in the germline V gene. The CDR3 runs 14 residues. The CDR3 sequence is CASSVDPGLGGYTF. The CDR3 DNA reads as TGTGCCAGCAGCGTAGACCCGGGTTTGGGAGGCTACACCTTC.

This clonotype was observed many times. The V call is TRBV29-1, the J call TRBJ2-3; 8 nucleotides line up with TRBD1. The germline gives CDR1 SQVTM, CDR2 ANQGSEA. Unmatched junction bases numbered 9, after V lost 5 bases and J lost 5 bases. This CDR3 spans 14 amino acids. CDR3: CSVSGGYGGDTQYF. The CDR3 coding sequence is TGCAGCGTTTCAGGGGGCTACGGGGGAGATACGCAGTATTTT.

Remarks on this clonotype: A read error may account for a junction end that differs from germline. The J gene is TRBJ2-7, the V gene TRBV20-1; TRBD2 agrees at 7 bases. Germline V lookup: CDR1 DFQATT, CDR2 SNEGSKA (reference sequence). The CDR3 extends over 15 amino acids. CDR3 protein: CSAREAGRKRYKQYF. CDR3 sequence (DNA): TGCAGTGCAAGAGAAGCGGGAAGAAAAAGGTACAAGCAGTACTTC.